This T cell receptor (beta chain) was sequenced for a study of blood T cell repertoires in COVID-19. Study-level background: COVID-19 samples collected from the United States, Italy and Spain covered acute and convalescent phases. From T cells, B-cell-depleted T cells, or PBMCs came the material, which was cDNA or gDNA.

The repertoire was sequenced with immunoSEQ multiplex PCR; TCRdb's copy has only in-frame clones and lacks some. The repertoire holds almost 250,000 clones, with approximately 90% as singletons. Allocation to cohorts depended on clinical history reported by the participants. Germline assignment: CDR1 KGHSH and CDR2 LQKENI. Trimming removed 6 bases from V and 3 bases from J, with 20 bases in between. This CDR3 spans 16 amino acids. The chain couples TRBV18 to TRBJ1-2; D gene unclear. The receptor's source is a woman aged 25-40 years who had recovered from COVID-19. The sequenced sample was PBMCs or T cells enriched from blood (not recorded which). CDR3 protein: CASSRGLPAIYYGYTF. The CDR3 bases are TGTGCCAGCTCGCGGGGTCTACCGGCTATCTACTATGGCTACACCTTC.